The clone carrying this T cell receptor beta chain was seen ten or more times. Synthesis of cDNA was performed by 5'RACE using 10-nucleotide random UMIs. From the 5' RACE reads, TCRdb called clonotypes with MiXCR, one entry per CDR3 protein. The top ten hold about 16% of the sample, which has 75,000 to 95,000 distinct CDR3 sequences, roughly 17% seen once. Trimming cost V 7 bases and J 1 base, with 9 bases left between them. Germline V gene sequence: CDR1 MNHNS, CDR2 SASEGT. This CDR3 has 13 residues. The data originate from a study of neurological immune-mediated disorders. The receptor's source is a woman aged 40 to 50 in good health. The V call is TRBV6-1, the J call TRBJ2-3, with D unclear. Sequencing used PBMCs. DNA of the CDR3: TGTGCCAGCACATCATCAGGCACAGATACGCAGTATTTT. This codes for CASTSSGTDTQYF.